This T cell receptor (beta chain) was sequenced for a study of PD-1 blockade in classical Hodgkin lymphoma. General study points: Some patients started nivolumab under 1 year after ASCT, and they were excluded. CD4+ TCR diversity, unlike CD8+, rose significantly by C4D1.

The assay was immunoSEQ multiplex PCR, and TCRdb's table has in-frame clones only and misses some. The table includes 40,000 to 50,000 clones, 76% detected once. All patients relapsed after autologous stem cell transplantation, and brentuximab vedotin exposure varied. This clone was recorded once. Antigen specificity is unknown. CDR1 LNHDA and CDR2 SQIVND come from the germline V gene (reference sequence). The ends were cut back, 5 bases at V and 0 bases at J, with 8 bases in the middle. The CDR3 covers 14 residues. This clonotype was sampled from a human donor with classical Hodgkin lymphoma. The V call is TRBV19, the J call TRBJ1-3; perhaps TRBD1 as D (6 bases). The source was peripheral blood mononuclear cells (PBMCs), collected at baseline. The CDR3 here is CASSQGPSGNTIYF. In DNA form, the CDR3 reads TGTGCCAGTAGTCAGGGGCCCTCTGGAAACACCATATATTTT.